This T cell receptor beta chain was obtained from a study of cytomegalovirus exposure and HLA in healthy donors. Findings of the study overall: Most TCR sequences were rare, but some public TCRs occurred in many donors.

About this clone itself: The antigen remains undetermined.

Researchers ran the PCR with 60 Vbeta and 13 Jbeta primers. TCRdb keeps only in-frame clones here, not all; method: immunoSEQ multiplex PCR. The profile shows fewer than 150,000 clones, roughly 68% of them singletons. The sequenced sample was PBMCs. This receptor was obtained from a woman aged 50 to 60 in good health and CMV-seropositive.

This CDR3 reads CASSQYNEQFF. In nucleotides, the CDR3 is TGTGCCAGCAGCCAGTACAATGAGCAGTTCTTC. The gene calls are TRBV5-4 and TRBJ2-1; no firm D call. Germline assignment: CDR1 SGHNT and CDR2 YYREEE (reference sequence). V was pared by 4 bases and J by 4 bases, with 3 bases between. The CDR3 extends over 11 amino acids.